This entry is about one T cell receptor beta chain. Its specificity is not known. These data are taken from a study of blood T cells in healthy people across ages. The use of a sample-barcoded 5' primer and a J-beta primer mix characterized a second PCR of about 7 to 12 cycles. Every sample gave at least 3 million paired-end reads containing CDR3. TCRdb re-analysed the 5' RACE reads in MiXCR, keeping a single row per CDR3 protein. The profile shows around 800,000 distinct CDR3 sequences, roughly 53% of them singletons. Extracted total RNA amounted to at least 6 micrograms for each sample. General study results and limits: Naive CD4+ cell counts and diversity both ran higher in long-lived than in aged donors.

Germline CDR1 reads SGHAT; CDR2 reads FQDESV (reference sequence). V gave up 2 bases and J gave up 2 bases; unmatched junction bases: 15. The CDR3 sequence is 19 residues long. The sequenced sample consisted of blood. This chain links TRBV11-1 with TRBJ1-1, with 9 bases fitting TRBD1. This receptor was taken from a man aged 80 or over in good health. The chain's CDR3 is CASSLYGAGNRGLNTEAFF. DNA for the CDR3: TGTGCCAGCAGCTTATACGGGGCCGGAAACAGGGGGCTTAACACTGAAGCTTTCTTT.